This T cell receptor (beta chain) originates from a study of regulatory T cells in long-lasting Graves disease. Across the study: Persistent Graves' disease meant over 5 years of antithyroid drugs with positive TSH receptor antibodies.

Combining iRepertoire HTBI primers with Arm-PCR of CDR3 regions, the authors built TCR beta libraries. TCRdb re-analysed the multiplex PCR reads in MiXCR, keeping a single row per CDR3 protein. The sample contains approximately 380,000 distinct CDR3 sequences, less than 25% of which appear only once. The CDR3 has 16 residues. V was shortened by 3 bases and J by 0 bases, with 9 bases between the two germline ends. Germline CDR1 and CDR2: LNHDA and SQIVND (reference sequence). Time point meaning: persistent/refractory GD, antithyroid drugs over 5 years with positive TRAb. Extracted RNA from PBMCs served as the source of the TCR library. EDTA tubes held about 9.7 milliliters of peripheral blood from each patient.

The rearrangement uses TRBV19 and TRBJ2-6; D is unclear. The material was peripheral blood mononuclear cells (PBMCs), obtained when the disease was refractory, from a patient treated with antithyroid drugs. The TCR comes from a female donor with Graves disease. Written as DNA, the CDR3 is TGTGCCAGTAGTATTCGTCGGGTCTCTGGGGCCAACGTCCTGACTTTC. Translation: CASSIRRVSGANVLTF.